The sequence of this TCR beta chain was determined in a study of blood T cells in healthy people across ages. CDR1 MNHEY and CDR2 SVGAGI come from the germline V gene. The CDR3 contains 15 residues. V lost 2 bases and J 4 bases, leaving 11 bases between the germline ends. A second PCR, run for roughly 7 to 11 cycles, used a sample-barcoded 5' primer plus a J-beta primer mix. Every sample gave at least 2.5 million paired-end reads containing CDR3. TCRdb re-analysed the 5' RACE reads in MiXCR, keeping a single row per CDR3 protein. The sample shows 550,000 to 800,000 distinct CDR3 sequences, under 25% of them seen only once. Approximately 9.6 milliliters of peripheral blood were drawn from each donor into EDTA-treated tubes. This clonotype was seen more than once but under ten times. Its target is unknown. General study findings and limits: Estimates of diversity drawn from one million T cells were considered underestimates.

The sequenced sample consisted of blood. The TCR sequence derives from a man in his 70s in good health. The V gene is TRBV6-5, the J gene TRBJ1-4; D gene unclear. CDR3 nucleotides: TGTGCCAGCAGTTACAGAAAAAGGTTTAATGAAAAACTGTTTTTT. Translated, it gives CASSYRKRFNEKLFF.